What follows are 29 T cell receptor beta chains derived from one specimen sequenced in a study of shared clonotypes between healthy human individuals. Using immunoSEQ multiplex PCR, the repertoire was profiled, and TCRdb retains in-frame clones only, with some absent. The table lists some 2.1 million clones, over 85% of them singletons. CD45RO-negative, CCR7-selected cells formed the naive CD8 fraction, which excluded terminally differentiated effector memory CD45RA+ cells. Material: naive CD8+ T cells from PBMCs. The receptors shown here come from a man aged 18 to 29 in good health. Some clones in this sample may be carry-over from other donors' samples.

This chain connects TRBV7-9 to TRBJ2-2, with a possible D match to TRBD2 (6 bases). This CDR3 contains 17 residues. CDR1 SEHNR and CDR2 FQNEAQ come from the germline V gene (reference sequence). V dropped 2 bases and J dropped 7 bases, with 20 bases sitting between them. The DNA for the CDR3 is TGTGCCAGCAGCTTATCTTGGGGACTCCTAGCCTTCGGGGAGCTGTTTTTT. Translation gives CASSLSWGLLAFGELFF.

The rearrangement uses TRBV19 and TRBJ2-5, with 7 bases lining up with TRBD2. V dropped 4 bases and J dropped 7; count of bases not matched to a gene: 24. The CDR3 loop spans 19 amino acids. The germline CDR1 and CDR2 sequences are LNHDA and SQIVND (reference sequence). CDR3 protein: CASSTKTSYSSRGRGTQYF. The CDR3 nucleotides read TGTGCCAGTAGTACTAAGACTAGCTATTCATCTAGAGGACGGGGGACCCAGTACTTC.

The J gene is TRBJ1-1, the V gene TRBV27; 8 bases fit TRBD1. The V segment lost 4 bases and the J segment 5 bases; nucleotides outside the gene matches: 6. The CDR3 extends over 14 amino acids. The germline gives CDR1 MNHEY, CDR2 SMNVEV (reference sequence). CDR3 sequence reads: CASSYQGAPTEAFF. CDR3 DNA sequence: TGTGCCAGCAGTTACCAGGGGGCGCCGACTGAAGCTTTCTTT.

V is TRBV7-3 and J is TRBJ2-1, with 10 bases fitting TRBD2. This CDR3 comprises 17 residues. CDR1 and CDR2 (germline): SGHTA, FQGTGA. The trim removed 2 bases at V and 6 bases at J, leaving 10 bases unmatched. The CDR3 region has the DNA TGTGCCAGCAGCTTAGAACCAGCGGGAGGGCCGGGCAATGAGCAGTTCTTC. It specifies CASSLEPAGGPGNEQFF.

This chain joins TRBV7-8 and TRBJ1-1; unclear D gene. V lost 5 bases and J lost 5, with 15 bases in between. In germline, CDR1 is SGHVS, CDR2 FQNEAQ. The CDR3 is 14 amino acids. CDR3 nucleotides: TGTGCCAGCAGCCAAGACGGAAGGCGGACTGAAGCTTTCTTT. Its protein product is CASSQDGRRTEAFF.

This clone was counted a single time. The chain is built from TRBV9 and TRBJ1-2; tentative D call: TRBD1 (6 bases). CDR3 length equals 18 residues. The V gene lost 3 bases and the J gene lost 3 bases, with 24 bases spanning the gap. The V gene's germline CDR1 is SGDLS and CDR2 YYNGEE. The CDR3 bases are TGTGCCAGCAGCGCGAACCAAGAACAGGGCAGAGGGGACTATGGCTACACCTTC. As protein: CASSANQEQGRGDYGYTF.

The rearrangement joins TRBV13 to TRBJ2-1; no definite D call. The V gene lost 4 bases and the J gene lost 0 bases, with 10 bases spanning the gap. Germline V lookup: CDR1 PRHDT, CDR2 FYEKMQ (reference sequence). There are 15 residues in the CDR3. CDR3 sequence reads: CASSSLASSYNEQFF. The DNA for the CDR3 is TGTGCCAGCAGCTCCTTAGCAAGCTCCTACAATGAGCAGTTCTTC.

The CDR3 DNA reads TGTGCCAGTCGGGCCGGGGGGACTGAAAAACTGTTTTTT. Translating gives CASRAGGTEKLFF. The chain uses TRBV6-6 and TRBJ1-4; TRBD1 is a possible D gene (5 bases). V was pared by 9 bases and J by 7 bases, with 15 bases between. CDR1 and CDR2 (germline): MNHNY, SVGAGI (reference sequence). The CDR3 consists of 13 residues.

Comments on this clone: Different DNA sequences within this sample yield the same CDR3. The chain links TRBV6-5 to TRBJ2-7; D unresolved. Germline loops: CDR1 MNHEY, CDR2 SVGAGI. The CDR3 sequence is 11 residues long. The V end was cut by 3 bases, the J end by 6 bases, with 6 bases between. Written as DNA, the CDR3 is TGTGCCAGCAGTTATGGACGCGAGCAGTACTTC. It encodes CASSYGREQYF.

About this clone itself: The junction and the germline gene differ at one end; a read error may be behind it. The CDR3 nucleotides are TGTGCCAGCAGCATAGGGACAGGCAACTACGAGCAGTACTTC. It specifies CASSIGTGNYEQYF. The chain uses TRBV13 and TRBJ2-7; 8 bases align to TRBD1. Germline-derived CDR1 and CDR2 are PRHDT and FYEKMQ (reference sequence). CDR3 length equals 14 residues.

This clone was seen once. The V gene is TRBV7-6, the J gene TRBJ2-7, with TRBD1 as a possible D gene (6 bases). The V end lost 5 bases, the J end lost 3 bases, and 14 bases lay between the germline ends. CDR1 and CDR2 (germline): SGHVS, FNYEAQ. CDR3 length: 14 residues. The CDR3: CASSLGRGYYEQYF. The CDR3 nucleotides read TGTGCCAGCAGCCTCGGCAGGGGTTACTACGAGCAGTACTTC.

As regards this clone: The same CDR3 also results from other DNA sequences found in this sample. V and J are TRBV10-3 and TRBJ1-5, with D uncertain. V lost 0 bases and J lost 4, with 4 bases in between. This CDR3 spans 13 amino acids. CDR1 and CDR2 from the germline V gene are ENHRY and SYGVKD. The CDR3 bases are TGTGCCATCAGTGAGTCGGGGAATCAGCCCCAGCATTTT. This translates into CAISESGNQPQHF.

The rearrangement links TRBV9 to TRBJ2-5; TRBD2 agrees at 7 bases. After removal of 2 bases from V and 6 bases from J, the junction contained 10 bases not matched to a gene. This CDR3 contains 15 residues. Germline V gene lookup returns CDR1 SGDLS and CDR2 YYNGEE. CDR3 protein: CASSVDLGGGKTQYF. CDR3 DNA sequence: TGTGCCAGCAGCGTTGATCTTGGCGGGGGAAAGACCCAGTACTTC. The complete variable domain, with remaining parts taken from reference TRBV9 and TRBJ2-5, reads DSGVTQTPKHLITATGQRVTLRCSPRSGDLSVYWYQQSLDQGLQFLIQYYNGEERAKGNILERFSAQQFPDLHSELNLSSLELGDSALYFCASSVDLGGGKTQYFGPGTRLLVL.

The chain carries TRBV6-6 and TRBJ1-1, with 8 bases fitting TRBD1. Germline V gives CDR1 MNHNY, CDR2 SVGAGI (reference sequence). V trimming: 6 bases; J trimming: 1 base; junction bases outside the gene matches: 4. The CDR3 length is 14 residues. CDR3: CASSPQGGNTEAFF. As DNA, the CDR3 is TGTGCCAGCAGCCCACAGGGGGGGAACACTGAAGCTTTCTTT.

V usage is TRBV5-6 and J usage is TRBJ1-1; D call uncertain. V was clipped by 0 bases and J by 1 base, with 10 bases between them. CDR3 size: 15 residues. Germline CDR1 and CDR2: SGHDT and YYEEEE. In nucleotides, the CDR3 is TGTGCCAGCAGCTTGGGAGGAGGGAGGAACACTGAAGCTTTCTTT. Its protein product is CASSLGGGRNTEAFF.

The chain recombines TRBV27 with TRBJ2-7, with TRBD2 matching 13 bases. There are 16 residues in the CDR3. Germline V CDR1 and CDR2: MNHEY, SMNVEV (reference sequence). V dropped 8 bases and J dropped 5; count of bases not matched to a gene: 12. The chain's CDR3 is CASGDLRTSGSDEQYF. CDR3 DNA sequence: TGTGCCAGCGGGGACCTACGGACTAGCGGGAGCGACGAGCAGTACTTC.

The chain links TRBV5-4 to TRBJ2-7; maybe TRBD2 (5 bases). Trimming pared 4 bases from V and 2 bases from J, leaving 10 bases between. CDR3 length: 13 residues. Germline CDR1 SGHNT, CDR2 YYREEE (reference sequence). The CDR3 nucleotides are TGTGCCAGCAGCCGGGGTGGGACCTACGAGCAGTACTTC. It specifies CASSRGGTYEQYF.

This rearrangement joins TRBV28 to TRBJ2-1; 7 bases fit TRBD2. Germline V gene data show CDR1 as MDHEN and CDR2 as SYDVKM. J was trimmed by 7 bases and V by 3 bases; bases with no gene match: 6. The CDR3 is 14 amino acids. Here the CDR3 reads CASSFEEGGNEQFF. The CDR3 DNA follows: TGTGCCAGCAGTTTCGAGGAGGGAGGGAATGAGCAGTTCTTC.

The rearrangement links TRBV2 to TRBJ2-3; 10 nucleotides agree with TRBD1. The CDR3 has 15 residues. Germline loops: CDR1 SNHLY, CDR2 FYNNEI. J lost 3 bases, V lost 3 bases, and 3 bases had no gene match. In DNA form, the CDR3 reads TGTGCCAGCAGTGAGGGGGACAGGGGTACAGATACGCAGTATTTT. It is translated as CASSEGDRGTDTQYF.

The gene calls are TRBV11-2 and TRBJ1-1; TRBD1 matches 10 bases. CDR3 length: 14 amino acids. Trimming cost V 4 bases and J 5 bases; bases outside gene matches: 4. Germline V lookup: CDR1 SGHAT, CDR2 FQNNGV. CDR3 residues: CASSWTGGGTEAFF. The CDR3 coding sequence is TGTGCCAGCAGCTGGACAGGGGGGGGTACTGAAGCTTTCTTT.

With regard to this clone: The sample contains more than one DNA sequence encoding this CDR3. The J gene is TRBJ2-7, the V gene TRBV30, with D uncertain. This CDR3 region has 14 residues. Germline V gene lookup returns CDR1 GTSNPN and CDR2 SVGIG (reference sequence). Trimming took 2 bases from V and 0 from J, leaving 11 bases between them. The CDR3 sequence is CAWSLTASSYEQYF. As DNA, the CDR3 is TGTGCCTGGAGTCTAACAGCTAGCTCCTACGAGCAGTACTTC.

The rearrangement uses TRBV5-8 and TRBJ2-4; the D gene is possibly TRBD1 (6 bases). Germline V gives CDR1 SGHTS, CDR2 YDEGEE. V was pared by 2 bases and J by 2 bases, with 8 bases between. CDR3 length: 14 residues. CDR3 nucleotide sequence: TGTGCCAGCAGCTTAAGGGGGACCAAAAACATTCAGTACTTC. Translated: CASSLRGTKNIQYF. The full variable domain, completed using reference TRBV5-8 and TRBJ2-4, is EAGVTQSPTHLIKTRGQQATLRCSPISGHTSVYWYQQALGLGLQFLLWYDEGEERNRGNFPPRFSGRQFPNYSSELNVNALELEDSALYLCASSLRGTKNIQYFGAGTRLSVL.

Worth noting for this clone: Other DNA variants within this sample encode the same CDR3. This rearrangement joins TRBV30 to TRBJ2-7, with D hard to call. The CDR3 totals 12 residues. Trimming took off 0 bases at V and 5 bases at J, with 8 bases between the two ends. From germline, CDR1 is GTSNPN and CDR2 SVGIG (reference sequence). The CDR3 loop is CAWSVSLDEQYF. The CDR3 DNA reads as TGTGCCTGGAGTGTATCGCTCGACGAGCAGTACTTC. Full variable domain (rest looked up from reference TRBV30 and TRBJ2-7): SQTIHQWPATLVQPVGSPLSLECTVEGTSNPNLYWYRQAAGRGLQLLFYSVGIGQISSEVPQNLSASRPQDRQFILSSKKLLLSDSGFYLCAWSVSLDEQYFGPGTRLTVT.

The chain is built from TRBV9 and TRBJ1-1; TRBD1 is a possible D gene (5 bases). V was shortened by 5 bases and J by 11 bases, with 19 bases between the two germline ends. This CDR3 contains 13 residues. CDR1 and CDR2 (germline): SGDLS, YYNGEE. CDR3 coding DNA: TGTGCCAGCAGACCCCAAGGGGATGTCATGGCTTTCTTT. This translates into CASRPQGDVMAFF.

The V call is TRBV7-3, the J call TRBJ2-5, with 7 bases identical to TRBD1. V was clipped by 1 base and J by 4 bases; unmatched bases: 9. The CDR3 runs 16 residues. Germline values: CDR1 SGHTA, CDR2 FQGTGA. CDR3 nucleotide sequence: TGTGCCAGCAGCTTAATTCGGGCAGGGGGTAGAGAGACCCAGTACTTC. Protein sequence: CASSLIRAGGRETQYF.

This clone was counted a single time. The chain recombines TRBV19 with TRBJ2-1; 7 bases are a match to TRBD1. Germline V gene lookup returns CDR1 LNHDA and CDR2 SQIVND (reference sequence). The CDR3 has 16 residues. Trimming cost V 6 bases and J 3 bases; bases outside gene matches: 11. The CDR3 sequence: CASRQGTEGIYNEQFF. CDR3 DNA: TGTGCCAGTAGACAGGGGACAGAAGGGATCTACAATGAGCAGTTCTTC.

The J gene is TRBJ2-7, the V gene TRBV6-6; tentative D call: TRBD1 (6 bases). Deletions cut 4 bases from V and 3 bases from J, with 16 bases between. Germline CDR1 is MNHNY and CDR2 is SVGAGI (reference sequence). The length of the CDR3 is 15 residues. CDR3 residues: CASSSDSLTLYEQYF. CDR3 DNA sequence: TGTGCCAGCAGTTCGGACAGCCTAACTCTCTACGAGCAGTACTTC.

Of note for this clone: Other DNA sequences within the sample encode an identical CDR3. The gene calls are TRBV27 and TRBJ1-1, with D unclear. Germline CDR1 is MNHEY and CDR2 is SMNVEV (reference sequence). Trimming pared 3 bases from V and 1 base from J, leaving 6 bases between. This CDR3 has 13 residues. The CDR3 DNA reads as TGTGCCAGCAGTTTTTCTCCGAACACTGAAGCTTTCTTT. Protein sequence: CASSFSPNTEAFF.

The chain has TRBV11-2 and TRBJ2-7, with TRBD1 identical over 7 bases. The CDR3 extends over 14 amino acids. With 2 bases clipped from V and 2 bases from J, the junction kept 3 bases outside the gene matches. Per germline, CDR1 SGHAT and CDR2 FQNNGV. CDR3 sequence: CASSLSDRAYEQYF. The CDR3 DNA reads TGTGCCAGCAGCTTATCTGACAGGGCCTACGAGCAGTACTTC.